This T cell receptor beta chain was identified in a study of T cells in Graves' hyperthyroidism and ophthalmopathy. RNA transcripts provided the source from which TCR beta CDR3 regions were amplified. When the TCR CDR3 underwent first-round RT-PCR, the HTBI primer set was used. MiXCR, run by TCRdb on the multiplex PCR reads, gives a single entry per CDR3 protein. The sample lists roughly 800,000 distinct CDR3 sequences; 38% were seen once. An absence of ophthalmopathy progression within 18 months meant stable Graves' hyperthyroidism. V was shortened by 1 base and J by 4 bases, with 7 bases between the two germline ends. Per germline, CDR1 SGHTA and CDR2 FQGNSA. CDR3 length equals 14 residues. The sample holds many counts of this clonotype.

The receptor comes from a man aged 18 to 35 with Graves' hyperthyroidism. Sequencing was done on a sample of blood. The chain joins TRBV7-2 to TRBJ2-2, with D uncertain. The CDR3 sequence: CASSLGRSTGELFF. The DNA for the CDR3 is TGTGCCAGCAGCTTAGGTCGATCCACCGGGGAGCTGTTTTTT.